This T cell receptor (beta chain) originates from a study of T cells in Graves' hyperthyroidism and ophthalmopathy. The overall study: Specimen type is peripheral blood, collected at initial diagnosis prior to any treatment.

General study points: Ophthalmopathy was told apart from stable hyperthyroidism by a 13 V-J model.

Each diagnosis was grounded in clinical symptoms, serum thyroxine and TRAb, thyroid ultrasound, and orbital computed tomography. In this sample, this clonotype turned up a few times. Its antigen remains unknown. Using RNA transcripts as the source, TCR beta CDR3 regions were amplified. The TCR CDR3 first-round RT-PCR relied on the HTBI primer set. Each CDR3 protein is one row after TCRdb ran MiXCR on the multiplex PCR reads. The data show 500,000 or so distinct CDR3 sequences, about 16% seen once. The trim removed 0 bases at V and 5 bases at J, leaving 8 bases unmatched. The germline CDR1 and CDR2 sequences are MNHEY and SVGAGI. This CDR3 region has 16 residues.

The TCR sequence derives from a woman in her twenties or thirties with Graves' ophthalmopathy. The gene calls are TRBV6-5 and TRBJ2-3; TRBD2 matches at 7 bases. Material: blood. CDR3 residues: CASSYSDRWEGDTQYF. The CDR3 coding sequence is TGTGCCAGCAGTTACTCCGACCGGTGGGAGGGAGATACGCAGTATTTT.